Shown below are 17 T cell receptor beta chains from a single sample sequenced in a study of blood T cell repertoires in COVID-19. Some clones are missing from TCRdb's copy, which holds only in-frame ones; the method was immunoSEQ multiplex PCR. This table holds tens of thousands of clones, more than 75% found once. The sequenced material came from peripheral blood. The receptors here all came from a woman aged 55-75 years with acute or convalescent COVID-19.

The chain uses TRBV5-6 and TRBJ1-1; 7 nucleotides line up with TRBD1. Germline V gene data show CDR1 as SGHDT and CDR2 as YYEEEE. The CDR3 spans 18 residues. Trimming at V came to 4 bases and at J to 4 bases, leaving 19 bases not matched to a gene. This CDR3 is CASSQTRARGREGTEAFF. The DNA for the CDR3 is TGTGCCAGCAGCCAAACTCGAGCTAGGGGGCGTGAGGGCACTGAAGCTTTCTTT.

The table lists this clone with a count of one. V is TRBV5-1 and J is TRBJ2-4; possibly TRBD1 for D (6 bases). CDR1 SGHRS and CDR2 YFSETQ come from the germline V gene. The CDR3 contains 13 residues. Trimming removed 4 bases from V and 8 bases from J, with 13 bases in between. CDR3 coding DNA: TGCGCCAGCAGCCCAGGGGTGGGGGACATTCAGTACTTC. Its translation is CASSPGVGDIQYF.

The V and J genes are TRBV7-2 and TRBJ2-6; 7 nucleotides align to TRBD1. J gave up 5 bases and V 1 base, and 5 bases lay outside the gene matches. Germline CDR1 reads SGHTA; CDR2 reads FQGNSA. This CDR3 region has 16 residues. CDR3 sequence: CASSLGGGVRANVLTF. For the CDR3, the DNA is TGTGCCAGCAGCTTAGGAGGGGGCGTTAGGGCCAACGTCCTGACTTTC.

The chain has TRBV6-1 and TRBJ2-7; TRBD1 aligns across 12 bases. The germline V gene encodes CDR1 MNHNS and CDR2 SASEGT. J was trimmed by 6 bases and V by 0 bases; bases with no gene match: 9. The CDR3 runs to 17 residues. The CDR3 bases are TGTGCCAGCAGTGAAGCGCTACGGGGACAGGGGGCTCGCGAGCAGTACTTC. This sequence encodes CASSEALRGQGAREQYF.

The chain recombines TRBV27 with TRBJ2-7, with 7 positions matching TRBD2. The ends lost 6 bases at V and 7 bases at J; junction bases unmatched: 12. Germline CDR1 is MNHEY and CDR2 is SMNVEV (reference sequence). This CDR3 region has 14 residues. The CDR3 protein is CASRSDQGGREQYF. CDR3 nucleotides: TGTGCCAGCAGATCGGACCAGGGAGGGAGGGAGCAGTACTTC.

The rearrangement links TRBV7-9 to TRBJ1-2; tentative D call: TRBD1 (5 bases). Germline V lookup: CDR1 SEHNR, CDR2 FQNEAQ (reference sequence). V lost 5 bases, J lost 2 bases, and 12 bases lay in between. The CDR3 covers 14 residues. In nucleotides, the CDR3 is TGTGCCAGCAGCCGAACGGGGGGGAACTATGGCTACACCTTC. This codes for CASSRTGGNYGYTF.

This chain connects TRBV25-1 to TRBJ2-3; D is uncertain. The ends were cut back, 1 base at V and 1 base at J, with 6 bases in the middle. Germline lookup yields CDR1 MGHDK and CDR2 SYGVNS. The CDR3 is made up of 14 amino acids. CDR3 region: CASSESAGTDTQYF. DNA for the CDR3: TGTGCCAGCAGTGAATCGGCGGGCACAGATACGCAGTATTTT.

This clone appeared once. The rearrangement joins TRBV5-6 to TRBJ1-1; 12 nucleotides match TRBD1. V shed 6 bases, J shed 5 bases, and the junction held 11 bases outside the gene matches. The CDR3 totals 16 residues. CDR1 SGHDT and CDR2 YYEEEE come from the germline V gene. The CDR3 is CASTRTGQGAGTEAFF. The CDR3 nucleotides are TGTGCCAGCACCCGTACGGGACAGGGGGCGGGAACTGAAGCTTTCTTT.

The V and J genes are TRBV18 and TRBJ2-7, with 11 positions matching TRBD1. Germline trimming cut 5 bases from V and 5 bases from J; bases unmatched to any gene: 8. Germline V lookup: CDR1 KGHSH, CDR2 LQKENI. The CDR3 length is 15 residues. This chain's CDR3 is CASSKQGQGDDEQYF. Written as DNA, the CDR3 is TGTGCCAGCTCAAAACAGGGACAGGGGGACGACGAGCAGTACTTC.

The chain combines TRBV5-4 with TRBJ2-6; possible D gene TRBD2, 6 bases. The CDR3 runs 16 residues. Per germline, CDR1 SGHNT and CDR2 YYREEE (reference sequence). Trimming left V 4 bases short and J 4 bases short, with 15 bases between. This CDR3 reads CASSPGGATGANVLTF. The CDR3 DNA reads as TGTGCCAGCAGCCCTGGAGGGGCCACAGGGGCCAACGTCCTGACTTTC.

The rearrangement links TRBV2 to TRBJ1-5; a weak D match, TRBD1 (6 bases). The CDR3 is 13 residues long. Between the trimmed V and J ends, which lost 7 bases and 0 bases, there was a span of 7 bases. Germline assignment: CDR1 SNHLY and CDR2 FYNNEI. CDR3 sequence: CASKGGSNQPQHF. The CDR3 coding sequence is TGTGCCAGCAAAGGGGGTAGCAATCAGCCCCAGCATTTT.

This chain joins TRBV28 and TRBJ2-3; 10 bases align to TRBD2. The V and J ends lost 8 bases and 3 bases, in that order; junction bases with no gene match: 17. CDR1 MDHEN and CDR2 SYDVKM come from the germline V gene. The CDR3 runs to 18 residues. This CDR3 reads CASSDGGKRGGRTDTQYF. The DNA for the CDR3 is TGTGCCAGCTCCGATGGGGGAAAGCGGGGGGGCCGAACAGATACGCAGTATTTT.

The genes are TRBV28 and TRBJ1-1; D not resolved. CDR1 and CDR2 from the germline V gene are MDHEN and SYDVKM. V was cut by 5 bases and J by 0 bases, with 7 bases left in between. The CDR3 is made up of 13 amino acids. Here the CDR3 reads CASSGSMNTEAFF. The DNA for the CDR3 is TGTGCCAGCAGTGGCAGTATGAACACTGAAGCTTTCTTT.

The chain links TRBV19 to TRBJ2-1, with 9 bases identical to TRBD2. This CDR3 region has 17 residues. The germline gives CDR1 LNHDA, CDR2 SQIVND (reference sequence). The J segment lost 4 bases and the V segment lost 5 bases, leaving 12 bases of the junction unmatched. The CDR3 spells CASSRVAGAGLYNEQFF. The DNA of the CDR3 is TGTGCCAGTAGTCGGGTAGCGGGAGCGGGGCTTTACAATGAGCAGTTCTTC.

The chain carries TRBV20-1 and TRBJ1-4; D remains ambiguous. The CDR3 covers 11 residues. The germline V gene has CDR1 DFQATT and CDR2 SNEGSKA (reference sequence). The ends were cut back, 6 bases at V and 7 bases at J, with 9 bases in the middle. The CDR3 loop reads CSALEGEKLFF. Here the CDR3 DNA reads TGCAGTGCGCTAGAGGGTGAAAAACTGTTTTTT.

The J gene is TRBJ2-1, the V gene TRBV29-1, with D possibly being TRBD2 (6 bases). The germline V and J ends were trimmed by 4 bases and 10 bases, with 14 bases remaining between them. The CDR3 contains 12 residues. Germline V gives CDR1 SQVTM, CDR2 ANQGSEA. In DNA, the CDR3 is TGCAGCGTTGGCAGGGAGGTGGGGGAGCAGTTCTTC. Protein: CSVGREVGEQFF.

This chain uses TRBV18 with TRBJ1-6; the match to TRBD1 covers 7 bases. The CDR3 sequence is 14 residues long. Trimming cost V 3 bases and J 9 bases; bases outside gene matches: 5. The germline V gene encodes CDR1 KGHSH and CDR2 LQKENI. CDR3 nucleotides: TGTGCCAGCTCACCGACAGGGTTGACTTCACCCCTCCACTTT. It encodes CASSPTGLTSPLHF.